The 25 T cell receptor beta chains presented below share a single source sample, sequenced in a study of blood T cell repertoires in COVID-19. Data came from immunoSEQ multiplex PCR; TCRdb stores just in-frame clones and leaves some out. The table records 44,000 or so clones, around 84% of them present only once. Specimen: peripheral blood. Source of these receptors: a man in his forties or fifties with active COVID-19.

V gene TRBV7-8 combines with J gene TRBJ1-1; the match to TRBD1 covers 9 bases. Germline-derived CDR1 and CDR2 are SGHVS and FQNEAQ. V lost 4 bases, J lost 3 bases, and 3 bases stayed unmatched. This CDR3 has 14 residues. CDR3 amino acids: CASSWGQGDTEAFF. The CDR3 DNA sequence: TGTGCCAGCAGCTGGGGACAGGGAGACACTGAAGCTTTCTTT.

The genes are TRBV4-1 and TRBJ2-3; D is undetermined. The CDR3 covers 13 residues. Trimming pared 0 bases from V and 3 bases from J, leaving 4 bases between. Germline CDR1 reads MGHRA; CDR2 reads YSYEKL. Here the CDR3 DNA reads TGCGCCAGCAGCCAAGAAGCGACAGATACGCAGTATTTT. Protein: CASSQEATDTQYF.

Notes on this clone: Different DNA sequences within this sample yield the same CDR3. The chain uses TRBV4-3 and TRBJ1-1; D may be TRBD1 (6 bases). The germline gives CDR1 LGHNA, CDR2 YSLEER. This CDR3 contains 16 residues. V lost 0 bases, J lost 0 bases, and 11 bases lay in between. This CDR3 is CASSQDSQGMNTEAFF. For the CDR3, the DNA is TGCGCCAGCAGCCAAGACAGTCAGGGGATGAACACTGAAGCTTTCTTT.

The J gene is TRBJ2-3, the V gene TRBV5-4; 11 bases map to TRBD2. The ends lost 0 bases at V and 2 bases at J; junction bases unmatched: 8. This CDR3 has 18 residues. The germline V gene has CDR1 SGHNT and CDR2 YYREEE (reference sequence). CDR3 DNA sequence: TGTGCCAGCAGCTTGGACACCCTAGCGGGGGGATACACAGATACGCAGTATTTT. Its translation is CASSLDTLAGGYTDTQYF.

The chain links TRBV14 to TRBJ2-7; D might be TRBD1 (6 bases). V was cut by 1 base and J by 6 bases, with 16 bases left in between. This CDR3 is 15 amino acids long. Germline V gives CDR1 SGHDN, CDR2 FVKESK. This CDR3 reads CASSQADRSQSEQYF. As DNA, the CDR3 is TGTGCCAGCAGCCAAGCGGACAGAAGTCAATCCGAGCAGTACTTC.

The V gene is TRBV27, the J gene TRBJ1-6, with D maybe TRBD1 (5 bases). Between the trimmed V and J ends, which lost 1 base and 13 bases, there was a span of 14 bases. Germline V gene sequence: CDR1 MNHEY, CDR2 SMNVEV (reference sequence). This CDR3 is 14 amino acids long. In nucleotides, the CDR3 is TGTGCCAGCAGTTTATTAGGGCGGGGGGGGCCCCTCCACTTT. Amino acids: CASSLLGRGGPLHF.

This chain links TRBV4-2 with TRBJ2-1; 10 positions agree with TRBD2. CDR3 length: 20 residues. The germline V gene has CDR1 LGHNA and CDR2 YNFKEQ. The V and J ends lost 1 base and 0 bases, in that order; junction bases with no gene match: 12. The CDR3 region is CASSQVRPSGGLSSYNEQFF. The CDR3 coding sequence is TGTGCCAGCAGCCAAGTTCGGCCTAGCGGGGGCCTTAGCTCCTACAATGAGCAGTTCTTC.

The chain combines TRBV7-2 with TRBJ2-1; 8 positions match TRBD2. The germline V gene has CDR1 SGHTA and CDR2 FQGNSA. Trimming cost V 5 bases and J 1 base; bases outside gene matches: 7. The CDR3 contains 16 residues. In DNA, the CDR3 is TGTGCCAGCAGCAAGACTAGCGCTAAATCCTACAATGAGCAGTTCTTC. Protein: CASSKTSAKSYNEQFF. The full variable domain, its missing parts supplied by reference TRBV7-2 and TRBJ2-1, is GAGVSQSPSNKVTEKGKDVELRCDPISGHTALYWYRQSLGQGLEFLIYFQGNSAPDKSGLPSDRFSAERTGGSVSTLTIQRTQQEDSAVYLCASSKTSAKSYNEQFFGPGTRLTVL.

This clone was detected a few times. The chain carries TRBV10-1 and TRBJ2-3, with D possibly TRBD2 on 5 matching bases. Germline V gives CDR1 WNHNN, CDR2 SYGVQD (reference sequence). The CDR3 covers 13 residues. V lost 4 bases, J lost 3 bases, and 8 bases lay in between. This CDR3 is CASSGSGTDTQYF. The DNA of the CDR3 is TGCGCCAGCAGTGGTTCGGGAACAGATACGCAGTATTTT.

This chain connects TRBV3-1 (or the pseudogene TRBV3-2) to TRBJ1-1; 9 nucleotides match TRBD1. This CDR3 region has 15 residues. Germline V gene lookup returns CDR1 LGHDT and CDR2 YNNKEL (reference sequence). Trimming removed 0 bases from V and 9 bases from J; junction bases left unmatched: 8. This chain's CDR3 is CASSQEGQGMRQAFF. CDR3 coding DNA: TGTGCCAGCAGCCAAGAGGGACAGGGAATGAGACAAGCTTTCTTT.

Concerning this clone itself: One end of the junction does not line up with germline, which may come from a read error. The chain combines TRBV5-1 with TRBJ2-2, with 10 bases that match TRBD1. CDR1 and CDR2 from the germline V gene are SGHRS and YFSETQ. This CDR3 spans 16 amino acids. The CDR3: CASSLRGQGSAGELFF. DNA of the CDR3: TGCGCCAGCAGCTTAAGGGGACAGGGGTCTGCCGGAGAGCTGTTTTTT.

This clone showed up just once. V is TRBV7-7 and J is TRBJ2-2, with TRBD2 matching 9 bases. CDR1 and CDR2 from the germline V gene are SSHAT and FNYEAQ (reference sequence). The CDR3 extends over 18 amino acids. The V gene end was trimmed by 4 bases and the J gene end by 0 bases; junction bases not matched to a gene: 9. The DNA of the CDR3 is TGTGCCAGCAGCTCAGGGCGGGGGGGGAACCCGAACACCGGGGAGCTGTTTTTT. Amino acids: CASSSGRGGNPNTGELFF.

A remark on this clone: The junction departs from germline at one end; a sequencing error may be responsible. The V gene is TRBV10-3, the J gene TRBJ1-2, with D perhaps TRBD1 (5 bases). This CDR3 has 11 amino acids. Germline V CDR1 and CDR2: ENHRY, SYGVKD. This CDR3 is CAISGGGDASF. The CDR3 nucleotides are TGTGCCATCAGTGGAGGAGGGGACGCGAGCTTC.

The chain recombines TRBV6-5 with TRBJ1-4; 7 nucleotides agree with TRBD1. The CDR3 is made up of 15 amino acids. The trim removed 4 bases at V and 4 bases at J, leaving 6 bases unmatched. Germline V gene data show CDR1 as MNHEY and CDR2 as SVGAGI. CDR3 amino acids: CASSSRTGLNEKLFF. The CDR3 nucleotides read TGTGCCAGCAGTTCCAGGACAGGCCTTAATGAAAAACTGTTTTTT.

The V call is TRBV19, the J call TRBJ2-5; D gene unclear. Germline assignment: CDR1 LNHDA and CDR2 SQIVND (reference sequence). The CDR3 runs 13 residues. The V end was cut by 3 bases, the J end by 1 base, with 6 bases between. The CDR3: CASSIGSQETQYF. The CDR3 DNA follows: TGTGCCAGTAGTATTGGCAGCCAAGAGACCCAGTACTTC. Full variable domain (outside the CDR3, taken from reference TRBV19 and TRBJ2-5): DGGITQSPKYLFRKEGQNVTLSCEQNLNHDAMYWYRQDPGQGLRLIYYSQIVNDFQKGDIAEGYSVSREKKESFPLTVTSAQKNPTAFYLCASSIGSQETQYFGPGTRLLVL.

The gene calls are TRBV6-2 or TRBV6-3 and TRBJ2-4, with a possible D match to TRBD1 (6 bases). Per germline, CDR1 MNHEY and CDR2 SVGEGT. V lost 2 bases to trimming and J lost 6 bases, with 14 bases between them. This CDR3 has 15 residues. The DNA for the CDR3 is TGTGCCAGCAGTTACCAGCCAGGGGCGGGAAACATTCAGTACTTC. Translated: CASSYQPGAGNIQYF.

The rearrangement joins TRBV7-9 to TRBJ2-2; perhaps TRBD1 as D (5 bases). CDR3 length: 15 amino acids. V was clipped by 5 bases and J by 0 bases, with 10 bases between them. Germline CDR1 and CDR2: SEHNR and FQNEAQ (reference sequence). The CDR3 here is CASSRTPANTGELFF. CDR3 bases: TGTGCCAGCAGCCGGACACCCGCGAACACCGGGGAGCTGTTTTTT.

The CDR3 DNA reads as TGTGCCAGCAGCCCTCCCGGAGGGTTGGGCACCGGGGAGCTGTTTTTT. Translation: CASSPPGGLGTGELFF. The gene calls are TRBV7-2 and TRBJ2-2; D might be TRBD2 (6 bases). Germline V gene sequence: CDR1 SGHTA, CDR2 FQGNSA. The ends were cut back, 5 bases at V and 4 bases at J, with 17 bases in the middle. There are 16 residues in the CDR3.

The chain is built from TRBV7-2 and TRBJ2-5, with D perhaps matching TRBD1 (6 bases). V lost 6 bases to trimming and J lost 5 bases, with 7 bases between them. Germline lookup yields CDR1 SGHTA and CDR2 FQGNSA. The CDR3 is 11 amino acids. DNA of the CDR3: TGTGCCAGCAGAAGGGGGGAGACCCAGTACTTC. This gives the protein CASRRGETQYF.

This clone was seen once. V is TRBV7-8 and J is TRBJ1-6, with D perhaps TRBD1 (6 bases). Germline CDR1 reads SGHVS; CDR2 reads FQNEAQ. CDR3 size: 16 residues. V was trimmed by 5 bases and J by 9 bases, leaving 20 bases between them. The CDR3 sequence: CASSHGRGGVASPLHF. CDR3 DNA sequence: TGTGCCAGCAGCCACGGGAGGGGGGGGGTGGCTTCACCCCTCCACTTT.

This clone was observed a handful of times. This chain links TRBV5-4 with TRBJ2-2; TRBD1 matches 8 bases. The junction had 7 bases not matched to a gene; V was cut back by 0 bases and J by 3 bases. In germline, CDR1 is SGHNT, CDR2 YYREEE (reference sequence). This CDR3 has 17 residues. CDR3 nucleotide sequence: TGTGCCAGCAGCTTGGCAGGGGGCGGACCTGACACCGGGGAGCTGTTTTTT. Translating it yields CASSLAGGGPDTGELFF.

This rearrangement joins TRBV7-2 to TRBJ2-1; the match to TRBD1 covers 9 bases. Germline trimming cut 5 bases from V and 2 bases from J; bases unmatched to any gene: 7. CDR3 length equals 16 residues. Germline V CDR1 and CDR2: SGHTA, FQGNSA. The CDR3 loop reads CASSGRDRAAYNEQFF. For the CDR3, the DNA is TGTGCCAGCAGCGGGAGGGACAGGGCTGCCTACAATGAGCAGTTCTTC.

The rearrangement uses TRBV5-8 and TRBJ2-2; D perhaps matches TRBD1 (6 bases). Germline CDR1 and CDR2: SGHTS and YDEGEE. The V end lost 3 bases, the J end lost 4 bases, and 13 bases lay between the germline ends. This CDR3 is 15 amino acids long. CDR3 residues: CASSSVRGATGELFF. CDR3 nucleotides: TGTGCCAGCAGCTCGGTCAGGGGAGCCACCGGGGAGCTGTTTTTT.

In DNA form, the CDR3 reads TGTGCCAGCAGTTTCAGGGTCTCTGGGGCCAACGTCCTGACTTTC. Amino acid sequence: CASSFRVSGANVLTF. The V gene is TRBV27, the J gene TRBJ2-6, with a possible D match to TRBD1 (5 bases). The CDR3 length is 15 residues. Trimming pared 3 bases from V and 0 bases from J, leaving 6 bases between. Germline CDR1 is MNHEY and CDR2 is SMNVEV (reference sequence).

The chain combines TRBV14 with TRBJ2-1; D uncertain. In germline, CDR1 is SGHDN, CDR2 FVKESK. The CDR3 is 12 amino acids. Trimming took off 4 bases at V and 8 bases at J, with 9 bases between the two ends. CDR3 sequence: CASSPSGDEQFF. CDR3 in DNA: TGTGCCAGCAGCCCGTCGGGTGATGAGCAGTTCTTC.